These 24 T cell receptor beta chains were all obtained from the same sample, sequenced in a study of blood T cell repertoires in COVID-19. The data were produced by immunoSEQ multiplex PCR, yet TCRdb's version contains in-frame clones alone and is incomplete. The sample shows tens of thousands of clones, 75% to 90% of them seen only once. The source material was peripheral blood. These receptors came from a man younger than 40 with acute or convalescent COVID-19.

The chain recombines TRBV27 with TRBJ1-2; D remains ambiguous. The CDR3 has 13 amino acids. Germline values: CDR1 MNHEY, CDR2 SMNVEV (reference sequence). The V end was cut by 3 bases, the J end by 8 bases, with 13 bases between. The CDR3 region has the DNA TGTGCCAGCAGTTTCTCCCCCTACGGGGGCTACACCTTC. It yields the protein CASSFSPYGGYTF.

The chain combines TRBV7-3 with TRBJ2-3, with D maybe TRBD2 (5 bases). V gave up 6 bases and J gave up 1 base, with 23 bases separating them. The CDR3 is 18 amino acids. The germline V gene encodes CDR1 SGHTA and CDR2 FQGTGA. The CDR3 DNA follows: TGTGCCAGCAGTCCGGATAGGACTCCAGGTAGAGGCACAGATACGCAGTATTTT. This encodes CASSPDRTPGRGTDTQYF.

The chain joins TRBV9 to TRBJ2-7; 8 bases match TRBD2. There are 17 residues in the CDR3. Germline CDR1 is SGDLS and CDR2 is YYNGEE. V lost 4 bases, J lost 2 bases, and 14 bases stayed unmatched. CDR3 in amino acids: CASSTRLAPDEPYEQYF. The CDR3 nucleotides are TGTGCCAGCAGCACCAGACTAGCGCCTGATGAGCCCTACGAGCAGTACTTC.

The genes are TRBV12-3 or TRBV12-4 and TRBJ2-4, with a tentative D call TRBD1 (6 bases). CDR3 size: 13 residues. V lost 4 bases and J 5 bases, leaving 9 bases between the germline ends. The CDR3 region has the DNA TGTGCCAGCAGTTCCCGGACAGAAAACATTCAGTACTTC. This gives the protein CASSSRTENIQYF.

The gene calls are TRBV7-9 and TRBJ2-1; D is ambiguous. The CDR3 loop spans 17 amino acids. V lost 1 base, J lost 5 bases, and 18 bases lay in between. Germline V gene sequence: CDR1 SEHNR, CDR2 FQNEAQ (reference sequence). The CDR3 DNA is TGTGCCAGCAGCTTAGTACGTCTGCAGGTGGGTCACAATGAGCAGTTCTTC. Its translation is CASSLVRLQVGHNEQFF.

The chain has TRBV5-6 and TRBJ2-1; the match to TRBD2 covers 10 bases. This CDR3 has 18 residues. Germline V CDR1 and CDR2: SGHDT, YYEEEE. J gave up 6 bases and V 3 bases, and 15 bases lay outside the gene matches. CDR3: CASSSSGRGRSGANEQFF. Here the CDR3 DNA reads TGTGCCAGCAGCTCTAGCGGGAGAGGAAGGTCAGGGGCCAATGAGCAGTTCTTC.

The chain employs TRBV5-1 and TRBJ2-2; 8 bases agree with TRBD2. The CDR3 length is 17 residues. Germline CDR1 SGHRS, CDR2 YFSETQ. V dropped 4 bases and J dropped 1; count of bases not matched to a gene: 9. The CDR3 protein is CASSLGTGRVNTGELFF. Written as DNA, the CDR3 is TGCGCCAGCAGCCTTGGAACCGGGAGGGTGAACACCGGGGAGCTGTTTTTT.

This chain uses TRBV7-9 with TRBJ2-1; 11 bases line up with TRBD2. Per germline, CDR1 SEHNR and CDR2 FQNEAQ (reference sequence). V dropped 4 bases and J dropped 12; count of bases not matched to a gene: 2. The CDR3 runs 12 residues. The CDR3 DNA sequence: TGTGCCAGCAGCTCAGGACTAGCGGGGCAGTTCTTC. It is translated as CASSSGLAGQFF.

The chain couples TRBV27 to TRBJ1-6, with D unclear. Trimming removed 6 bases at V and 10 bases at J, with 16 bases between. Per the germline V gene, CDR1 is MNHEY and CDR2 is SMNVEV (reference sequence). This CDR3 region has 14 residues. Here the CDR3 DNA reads TGTGCCAGCAGGCCCACAGTCATAAGCTCACCCCTCCACTTT. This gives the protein CASRPTVISSPLHF.

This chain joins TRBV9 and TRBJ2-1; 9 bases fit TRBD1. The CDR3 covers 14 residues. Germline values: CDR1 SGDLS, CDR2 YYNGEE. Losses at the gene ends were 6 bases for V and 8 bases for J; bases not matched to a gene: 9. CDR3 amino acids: CASNKQGAVDEQFF. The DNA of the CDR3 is TGTGCCAGCAACAAACAGGGGGCAGTGGATGAGCAGTTCTTC.

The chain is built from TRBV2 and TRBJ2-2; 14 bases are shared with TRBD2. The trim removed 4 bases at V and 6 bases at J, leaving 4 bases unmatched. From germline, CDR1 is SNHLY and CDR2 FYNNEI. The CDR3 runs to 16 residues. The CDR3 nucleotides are TGTGCCAGCAGTGTGGAGACTAGCGGGAGGGCCGGGGAGCTGTTTTTT. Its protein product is CASSVETSGRAGELFF. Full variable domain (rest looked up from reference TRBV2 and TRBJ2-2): EPEVTQTPSHQVTQMGQEVILRCVPISNHLYFYWYRQILGQKVEFLVSFYNNEISEKSEIFDDQFSVERPDGSNFTLKIRSTKLEDSAMYFCASSVETSGRAGELFFGEGSRLTVL.

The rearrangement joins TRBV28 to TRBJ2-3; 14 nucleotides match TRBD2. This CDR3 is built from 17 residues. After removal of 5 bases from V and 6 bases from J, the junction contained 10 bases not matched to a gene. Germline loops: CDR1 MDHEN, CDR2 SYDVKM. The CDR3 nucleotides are TGTGCCAGCAGTGCTTCGGGACTAGCGGGAGTTGGGGATACGCAGTATTTT. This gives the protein CASSASGLAGVGDTQYF.

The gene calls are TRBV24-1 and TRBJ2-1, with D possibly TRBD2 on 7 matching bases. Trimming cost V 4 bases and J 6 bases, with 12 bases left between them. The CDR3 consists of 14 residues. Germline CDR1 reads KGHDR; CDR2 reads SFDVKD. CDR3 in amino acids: CATSDRGGGNEQFF. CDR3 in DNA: TGTGCCACCAGTGACAGGGGAGGGGGCAATGAGCAGTTCTTC.

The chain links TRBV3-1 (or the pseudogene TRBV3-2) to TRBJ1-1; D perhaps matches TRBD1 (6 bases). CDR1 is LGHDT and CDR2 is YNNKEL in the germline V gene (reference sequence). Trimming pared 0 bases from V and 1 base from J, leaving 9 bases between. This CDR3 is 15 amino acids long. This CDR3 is CASSQEGQTNTEAFF. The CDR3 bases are TGTGCCAGCAGCCAAGAAGGACAGACGAACACTGAAGCTTTCTTT.

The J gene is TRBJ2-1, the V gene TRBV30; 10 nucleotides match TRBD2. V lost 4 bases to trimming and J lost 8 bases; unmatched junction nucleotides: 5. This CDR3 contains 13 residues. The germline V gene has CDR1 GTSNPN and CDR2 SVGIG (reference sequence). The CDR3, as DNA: TGTGCCTGGACGGTGACTAGCGGGCATGAGCAGTTCTTC. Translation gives CAWTVTSGHEQFF.

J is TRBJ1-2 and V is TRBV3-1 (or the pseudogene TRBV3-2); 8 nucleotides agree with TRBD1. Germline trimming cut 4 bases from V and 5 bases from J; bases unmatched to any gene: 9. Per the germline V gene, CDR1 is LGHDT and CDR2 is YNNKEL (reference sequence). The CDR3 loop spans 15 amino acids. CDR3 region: CASSRSGGFSYGYTF. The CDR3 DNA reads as TGTGCCAGCAGCCGATCAGGGGGCTTCTCTTATGGCTACACCTTC.

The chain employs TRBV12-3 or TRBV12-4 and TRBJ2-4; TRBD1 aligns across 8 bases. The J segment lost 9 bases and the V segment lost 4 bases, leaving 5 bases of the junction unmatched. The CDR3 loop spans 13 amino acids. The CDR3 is CASSYRGEVIQYF. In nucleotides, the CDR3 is TGTGCCAGCAGTTACAGGGGGGAGGTCATTCAGTACTTC.

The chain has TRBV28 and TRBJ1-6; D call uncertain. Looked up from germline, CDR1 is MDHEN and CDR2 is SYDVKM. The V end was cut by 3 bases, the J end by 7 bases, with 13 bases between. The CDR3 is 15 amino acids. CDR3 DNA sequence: TGTGCCAGCAGTTTCCATACGATACAGAATTCACCCCTCCACTTT. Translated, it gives CASSFHTIQNSPLHF.

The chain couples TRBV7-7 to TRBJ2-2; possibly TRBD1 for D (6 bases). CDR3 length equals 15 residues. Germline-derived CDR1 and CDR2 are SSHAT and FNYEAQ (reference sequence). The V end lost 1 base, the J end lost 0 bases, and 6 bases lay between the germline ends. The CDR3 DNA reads TGTGCCAGCAGCTTAGGGACAGCGAACACCGGGGAGCTGTTTTTT. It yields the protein CASSLGTANTGELFF.

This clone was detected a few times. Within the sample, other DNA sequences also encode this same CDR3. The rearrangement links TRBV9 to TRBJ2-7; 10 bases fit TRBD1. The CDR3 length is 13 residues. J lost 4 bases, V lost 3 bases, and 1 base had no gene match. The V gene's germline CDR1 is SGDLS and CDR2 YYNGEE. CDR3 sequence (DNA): TGTGCCAGCAGCGGACAGGGGGCGTACGAGCAGTACTTC. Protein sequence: CASSGQGAYEQYF.

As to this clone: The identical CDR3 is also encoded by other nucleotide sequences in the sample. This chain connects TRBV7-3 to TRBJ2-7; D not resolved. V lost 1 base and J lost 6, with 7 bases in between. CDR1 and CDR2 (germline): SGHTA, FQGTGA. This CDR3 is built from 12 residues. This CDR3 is CASSLNGGEQYF. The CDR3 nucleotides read TGTGCCAGCAGCTTAAACGGCGGCGAGCAGTACTTC.

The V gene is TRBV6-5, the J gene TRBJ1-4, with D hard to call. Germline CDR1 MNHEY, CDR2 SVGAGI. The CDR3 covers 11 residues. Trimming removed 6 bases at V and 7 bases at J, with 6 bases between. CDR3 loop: CASRSGEKLFF. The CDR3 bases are TGTGCCAGCAGAAGCGGTGAAAAACTGTTTTTT.

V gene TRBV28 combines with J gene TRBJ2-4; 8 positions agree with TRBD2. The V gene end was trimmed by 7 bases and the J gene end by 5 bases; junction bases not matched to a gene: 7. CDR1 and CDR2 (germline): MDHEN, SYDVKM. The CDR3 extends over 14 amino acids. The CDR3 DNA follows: TGTGCCAGCAACCTTAGCGGGACCCAAAACATTCAGTACTTC. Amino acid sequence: CASNLSGTQNIQYF. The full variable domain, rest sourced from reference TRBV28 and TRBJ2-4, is DVKVTQSSRYLVKRTGEKVFLECVQDMDHENMFWYRQDPGLGLRLIYFSYDVKMKEKGDIPEGYSVSREKKERFSLILESASTNQTSMYLCASNLSGTQNIQYFGAGTRLSVL.

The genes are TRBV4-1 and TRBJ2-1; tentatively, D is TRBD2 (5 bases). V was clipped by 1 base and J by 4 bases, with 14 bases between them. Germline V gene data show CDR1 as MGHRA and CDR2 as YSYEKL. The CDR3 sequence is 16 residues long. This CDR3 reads CASSQAPPRGYNEQFF. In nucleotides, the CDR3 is TGCGCCAGCAGCCAAGCCCCTCCGAGAGGGTACAATGAGCAGTTCTTC.